This entry lists 25 T cell receptor beta chains sequenced from one sample in a study of shared clonotypes between healthy human individuals (dated by TCRdb to the early 2020s). Receptors were amplified or captured by the immunoSEQ multiplex PCR assay. TCRdb provides this immuneACCESS table in a form limited to in-frame rearrangements. Some clones are lacking; in checked studies, under half of them reflect an unresolved V gene, and why the rest are absent is not known. This sample comprises a few hundred thousand clones, about nine tenths of them detected only once. Around 15% of the sample is held by the ten biggest clonotypes. Sample: memory CD8+ T cells sorted from blood. What the cell subset or site label conveys for this sample: CD45RO+ cells pooled with CCR7-negative TemRA cells. These receptors were collected from a man between 18 and 35 years old in good health.

This clone has ten or more counts. V gene TRBV11-2 combines with J gene TRBJ2-1; D unresolved. In germline, CDR1 is SGHAT, CDR2 FQNNGV. CDR3 length equals 12 residues. The germline V and J ends were trimmed by 2 bases and 7 bases, with 6 bases remaining between them. The DNA of the CDR3 is TGTGCCAGCAGCTTACACGGGAATGAGCAGTTCTTC. This codes for CASSLHGNEQFF. Together with reference TRBV11-2 and TRBJ2-1, the CDR3 gives the full variable domain: EAGVAQSPRYKIIEKRQSVAFWCNPISGHATLYWYQQILGQGPKLLIQFQNNGVVDDSQLPKDRFSAERLKGVDSTLKIQPAKLEDSAVYLCASSLHGNEQFFGPGTRLTVL.

The J gene is TRBJ1-2, the V gene TRBV15, with a weak D call TRBD1 (5 bases). The CDR3 sequence is 14 residues long. V lost 0 bases, J lost 8 bases, and 13 bases lay in between. The germline V gene has CDR1 LNHNV and CDR2 YYDKDF (reference sequence). CDR3 coding DNA: TGTGCCACCAGCAGAGAGACAGTCCTAGGAGGCTACACCTTC. This sequence encodes CATSRETVLGGYTF.

This chain uses TRBV9 with TRBJ2-3; D is unresolved. Between the trimmed V and J ends, which lost 3 bases and 6 bases, there was a span of 11 bases. The CDR3 loop spans 13 amino acids. From germline, CDR1 is SGDLS and CDR2 YYNGEE. The CDR3 sequence: CASSAPSEDTQYF. Here the CDR3 DNA reads TGTGCCAGCAGCGCCCCTAGTGAGGATACGCAGTATTTT.

This clone was observed at least ten times. The CDR3 region is CAWDLAGESGELFF. The CDR3 coding sequence is TGTGCCTGGGATCTAGCGGGGGAATCCGGGGAGCTGTTTTTT. The V gene is TRBV30, the J gene TRBJ2-2, with 10 bases fitting TRBD2. Germline values: CDR1 GTSNPN, CDR2 SVGIG (reference sequence). CDR3 length: 14 amino acids. J gave up 6 bases and V 5 bases, and 6 bases lay outside the gene matches.

The chain couples TRBV19 to TRBJ2-2; tentative D call: TRBD2 (6 bases). Germline CDR1 and CDR2: LNHDA and SQIVND (reference sequence). The CDR3 has 15 amino acids. V was clipped by 7 bases and J by 4 bases, with 16 bases between them. The CDR3 DNA sequence: TGTGCCAGTACCCCTTCCGGGGGTCTCACCGGGGAGCTGTTTTTT. This encodes CASTPSGGLTGELFF.

The gene calls are TRBV6-1 and TRBJ2-7, with TRBD1 identical over 9 bases. This CDR3 region has 15 residues. Germline V gives CDR1 MNHNS, CDR2 SASEGT. The V gene end was trimmed by 6 bases and the J gene end by 3 bases; junction bases not matched to a gene: 9. This CDR3 reads CASSPGTGLIYEQYF. Here the CDR3 DNA reads TGTGCCAGCAGCCCCGGGACAGGGCTAATCTACGAGCAGTACTTC.

The chain has TRBV7-2 and TRBJ1-1; D gene ambiguous. V was trimmed by 3 bases and J by 0 bases, leaving 5 bases between them. The CDR3 contains 13 residues. Per the germline V gene, CDR1 is SGHTA and CDR2 is FQGNSA. The CDR3 sequence: CASSFSMNTEAFF. CDR3 coding DNA: TGTGCCAGCAGCTTCAGTATGAACACTGAAGCTTTCTTT.

The chain combines TRBV11-3 with TRBJ1-3, with a possible D match to TRBD1 (6 bases). Germline loops: CDR1 SGHNT, CDR2 YENEEA. The germline V and J ends were trimmed by 5 bases and 0 bases, with 14 bases remaining between them. The CDR3 covers 16 residues. The CDR3 region is CASSDRTADSGNTIYF. The DNA for the CDR3 is TGTGCCAGCAGCGACCGGACAGCGGACTCTGGAAACACCATATATTTT.

The chain carries TRBV7-9 and TRBJ1-1; 8 bases are shared with TRBD1. From germline, CDR1 is SEHNR and CDR2 FQNEAQ (reference sequence). This CDR3 is 17 amino acids long. J was trimmed by 1 base and V by 5 bases; bases with no gene match: 12. The DNA for the CDR3 is TGTGCCAGCAGCCCGACGACAGGGGCGTCCGGGAACACTGAAGCTTTCTTT. It is translated as CASSPTTGASGNTEAFF.

The V gene is TRBV5-1, the J gene TRBJ2-1; D uncertain. There are 15 residues in the CDR3. Trimming cost V 4 bases and J 0 bases, with 11 bases left between them. The V gene's germline CDR1 is SGHRS and CDR2 YFSETQ. The CDR3 sequence: CASSLWVNSYNEQFF. CDR3 DNA: TGCGCCAGCAGCCTATGGGTCAACTCCTACAATGAGCAGTTCTTC.

The chain combines TRBV5-6 with TRBJ2-4, with TRBD1 as a possible D gene (6 bases). The CDR3 contains 15 residues. Looked up from germline, CDR1 is SGHDT and CDR2 is YYEEEE. Trimming removed 1 base from V and 2 bases from J, with 10 bases in between. In nucleotides, the CDR3 is TGTGCCAGCAGCTTGTGGCAGGGGACCAAAAACATTCAGTACTTC. It is translated as CASSLWQGTKNIQYF.

The V gene is TRBV5-4, the J gene TRBJ2-1; perhaps D is TRBD1 or TRBD2 (5 bases each). The CDR3 runs to 13 residues. The V end lost 3 bases, the J end lost 5 bases, and 9 bases lay between the germline ends. Germline assignment: CDR1 SGHNT and CDR2 YYREEE (reference sequence). The CDR3 DNA follows: TGTGCCAGCAGCTCCGGGGCCCACAATGAGCAGTTCTTC. This sequence encodes CASSSGAHNEQFF.

As for this clone: This specimen includes other DNA sequences encoding the same CDR3. The chain combines TRBV5-6 with TRBJ2-7; D call uncertain. Trimming removed 1 base at V and 3 bases at J, with 5 bases between. Per the germline V gene, CDR1 is SGHDT and CDR2 is YYEEEE. The CDR3 sequence is 12 residues long. CDR3 sequence: CASSLSSYEQYF. The DNA for the CDR3 is TGTGCCAGCAGCTTGAGCAGCTACGAGCAGTACTTC.

Only a few counts were recorded for this clone. J is TRBJ2-3 and V is TRBV30, with D perhaps TRBD1 (8 bases). Trimming cost V 5 bases and J 3 bases, with 12 bases left between them. The CDR3 length is 13 residues. Germline CDR1 and CDR2: GTSNPN and SVGIG (reference sequence). CDR3: CAWDRGGTDTQYF. The CDR3 DNA is TGTGCCTGGGACAGGGGAGGGACAGATACGCAGTATTTT. Full variable domain (outside the CDR3, taken from reference TRBV30 and TRBJ2-3): SQTIHQWPATLVQPVGSPLSLECTVEGTSNPNLYWYRQAAGRGLQLLFYSVGIGQISSEVPQNLSASRPQDRQFILSSKKLLLSDSGFYLCAWDRGGTDTQYFGPGTRLTVL.

The rearrangement joins TRBV11-2 to TRBJ2-1; D gene unclear. The V end lost 0 bases, the J end lost 8 bases, and 11 bases lay between the germline ends. From germline, CDR1 is SGHAT and CDR2 FQNNGV. This CDR3 is 14 amino acids long. The chain's CDR3 is CASSLDGPLDEQFF. The CDR3 DNA follows: TGTGCCAGCAGCTTAGACGGACCATTGGATGAGCAGTTCTTC.

Concerning this clone itself: This likely came from a read error, as a far larger clone is one base away. The rearrangement joins TRBV5-4 to TRBJ2-7; D is possibly TRBD2 (6 bases). This CDR3 has 12 residues. V lost 2 bases and J lost 3, with 6 bases in between. Per the germline V gene, CDR1 is SGHNT and CDR2 is YYREEE (reference sequence). The chain's CDR3 is CASSFGGYEQYF. CDR3 bases: TGTGCCAGCAGCTTCGGGGGCTACGAGCAGTACTTC. The full variable domain, in which reference TRBV5-4 and TRBJ2-7 provide the parts outside the CDR3, is ETGVTQSPTHLIKTRGQQVTLRCSSQSGHNTVSWYQQALGQGPQFIFQYYREEENGRGNFPPRFSGLQFPNYSSELNVNALELDDSALYLCASSFGGYEQYFGPGTRLTVT.

The chain couples TRBV4-3 to TRBJ1-5, with D uncertain. Germline CDR1 reads LGHNA; CDR2 reads YSLEER. This CDR3 is 16 amino acids long. V gave up 0 bases and J gave up 5 bases, with 14 bases separating them. CDR3 region: CASSQDWDSIDQPQHF. The CDR3 DNA sequence: TGCGCCAGCAGCCAAGATTGGGATTCCATTGATCAGCCCCAGCATTTT.

The chain couples TRBV4-3 to TRBJ2-1; 8 nucleotides line up with TRBD2. There are 17 residues in the CDR3. V was pared by 0 bases and J by 4 bases, with 8 bases of the junction left unmatched. Germline V gene lookup returns CDR1 LGHNA and CDR2 YSLEER. CDR3 amino acids: CASSQDTPAGEYNEQFF. The CDR3 DNA reads TGCGCCAGCAGCCAAGATACCCCAGCGGGAGAATACAATGAGCAGTTCTTC.

This rearrangement joins TRBV30 to TRBJ2-7; D is possibly TRBD1 (6 bases). The CDR3 spans 13 residues. Trimming took 0 bases from V and 6 from J, leaving 12 bases between them. Per the germline V gene, CDR1 is GTSNPN and CDR2 is SVGIG (reference sequence). In nucleotides, the CDR3 is TGTGCCTGGAGTGTAGGGCAGGGGAGCGAGCAGTACTTC. Amino acid sequence: CAWSVGQGSEQYF. Complete variable domain (other parts from reference TRBV30 and TRBJ2-7): SQTIHQWPATLVQPVGSPLSLECTVEGTSNPNLYWYRQAAGRGLQLLFYSVGIGQISSEVPQNLSASRPQDRQFILSSKKLLLSDSGFYLCAWSVGQGSEQYFGPGTRLTVT.

The chain couples TRBV28 to TRBJ2-7; 11 bases are shared with TRBD2. V was clipped by 3 bases and J by 3 bases; unmatched bases: 4. This CDR3 is built from 15 residues. Germline CDR1 reads MDHEN; CDR2 reads SYDVKM. Here the CDR3 reads CASSLVLAGDYEQYF. CDR3 bases: TGTGCCAGCAGTTTGGTACTAGCGGGGGACTACGAGCAGTACTTC.

J is TRBJ2-2 and V is TRBV6-6, with 7 bases matching TRBD1. Germline loops: CDR1 MNHNY, CDR2 SVGAGI (reference sequence). CDR3 size: 15 residues. J lost 0 bases, V lost 6 bases, and 4 bases had no gene match. The CDR3: CASSPDRANTGELFF. For the CDR3, the DNA is TGTGCCAGCAGCCCCGACAGGGCGAACACCGGGGAGCTGTTTTTT.

The V gene is TRBV10-3, the J gene TRBJ2-7, with 15 bases matching TRBD2. Germline V CDR1 and CDR2: ENHRY, SYGVKD. Trimming cost V 8 bases and J 3 bases; bases outside gene matches: 8. This CDR3 spans 16 amino acids. CDR3 sequence (DNA): TGTGCCATCCTTCGGACTAGCGGGGGGGCAAACTACGAGCAGTACTTC. The encoded protein is CAILRTSGGANYEQYF.

This rearrangement joins TRBV7-2 to TRBJ2-7; D is unclear. The CDR3 is 13 amino acids. V was cut by 3 bases and J by 6 bases, with 12 bases left in between. CDR1 is SGHTA, CDR2 FQGNSA, per germline. CDR3 sequence (DNA): TGTGCCAGCAGCTTTCCCCCATTTCGCGAGCAGTACTTC. This encodes CASSFPPFREQYF.

This chain links TRBV10-1 with TRBJ2-2, with no clear D. CDR1 is WNHNN and CDR2 is SYGVQD in the germline V gene (reference sequence). The CDR3 has 14 amino acids. V lost 3 bases and J 5 bases, leaving 10 bases between the germline ends. In DNA form, the CDR3 reads TGCGCCAGCAGTGAAGTAGTGGGAACCGGGGAGCTGTTTTTT. Translated: CASSEVVGTGELFF.

This chain links TRBV14 with TRBJ2-7, with D perhaps matching TRBD1 (6 bases). Trimming took 5 bases from V and 7 from J, leaving 18 bases between them. CDR1 is SGHDN and CDR2 is FVKESK in the germline V gene. This CDR3 is built from 14 residues. CDR3 sequence (DNA): TGTGCCAGCAGCTACCGTCAGGGGCTAGGGGAGCAGTACTTC. Protein: CASSYRQGLGEQYF.